What follows are 8 T cell receptor beta chains derived from one specimen sequenced in a study of PD-L1 blockade in urothelial cancer. The repertoire was sequenced with immunoSEQ multiplex PCR; TCRdb's copy has only in-frame clones and lacks some. The sample holds roughly 91,000 clones, approximately 81% seen once. The time point here: pretreatment peripheral blood. The sequencing used PBMCs, collected around atezolizumab (anti-PD-L1) treatment. These receptors came from a man in his fifties or sixties with urothelial cancer.

This clone turned up a few times. This chain connects TRBV11-2 to TRBJ1-2, with D perhaps TRBD1 (6 bases). Germline CDR1 and CDR2: SGHAT and FQNNGV. The CDR3 length is 14 residues. Trimming stripped 3 bases from V and 6 bases from J, with 14 bases between. The CDR3 bases are TGTGCCAGCAGCTTTAAACAGGGAGTGGATGGCTACACCTTC. Residues: CASSFKQGVDGYTF.

The V call is TRBV28, the J call TRBJ1-2; D unresolved. Trimming left V 3 bases short and J 8 bases short, with 10 bases between. The CDR3 runs 12 residues. Germline CDR1 reads MDHEN; CDR2 reads SYDVKM. CDR3 loop: CASSFTIGGYTF. The CDR3 DNA reads TGTGCCAGCAGTTTTACTATCGGCGGCTACACCTTC.

The chain combines TRBV28 with TRBJ2-3, with TRBD1 identical over 8 bases. Looked up from germline, CDR1 is MDHEN and CDR2 is SYDVKM. This CDR3 has 15 residues. The V segment lost 5 bases and the J segment 3 bases; nucleotides outside the gene matches: 7. CDR3: CASSARTGRTDTQYF. The CDR3 nucleotides read TGTGCCAGCAGTGCCCGGACAGGGAGAACAGATACGCAGTATTTT.

The gene calls are TRBV5-1 and TRBJ2-5; 12 bases line up with TRBD2. Trimming cost V 6 bases and J 5 bases; bases outside gene matches: 11. The CDR3 has 16 residues. The germline V gene encodes CDR1 SGHRS and CDR2 YFSETQ. CDR3 sequence (DNA): TGCGCCAGCAAGGGACTAGCGGGCGGGCTGGGTGAGACCCAGTACTTC. It yields the protein CASKGLAGGLGETQYF.

The rearrangement uses TRBV5-4 and TRBJ2-7, with a weak D call TRBD1 (6 bases). Germline CDR1 reads SGHNT; CDR2 reads YYREEE (reference sequence). This CDR3 contains 17 residues. V lost 1 base to trimming and J lost 1 base, with 18 bases between them. The CDR3 loop reads CASSLTLGAAGSYEQYF. The CDR3 DNA follows: TGTGCCAGCAGCTTGACCCTGGGGGCAGCTGGGTCCTACGAGCAGTACTTC.

This sequence joins TRBV7-8 and TRBJ2-7; 7 nucleotides align to TRBD2. J gave up 7 bases and V 2 bases, and 11 bases lay outside the gene matches. The CDR3 runs to 15 residues. Germline V gives CDR1 SGHVS, CDR2 FQNEAQ. CDR3 in amino acids: CASSLRLGGNNEQYF. The DNA for the CDR3 is TGTGCCAGCAGCTTAAGGTTGGGGGGGAATAATGAGCAGTACTTC.

The chain recombines TRBV28 with TRBJ1-2; 8 bases are a match to TRBD1. CDR1 MDHEN and CDR2 SYDVKM come from the germline V gene. V was clipped by 6 bases and J by 4 bases; unmatched bases: 10. There are 15 residues in the CDR3. The CDR3 sequence: CASRTGTGRAYGYTF. As DNA, the CDR3 is TGTGCCAGCAGGACCGGGACAGGTCGGGCCTATGGCTACACCTTC.

This chain uses TRBV9 with TRBJ2-1, with 12 positions matching TRBD1. The CDR3 contains 15 residues. V shed 5 bases and J 7 bases; nucleotides not matched to a gene: 7. CDR1 is SGDLS and CDR2 is YYNGEE in the germline V gene. Here the CDR3 reads CASRKGQGANNEQFF. The DNA for the CDR3 is TGTGCCAGCAGGAAGGGACAGGGGGCTAATAATGAGCAGTTCTTC.